The 17 T cell receptor beta chains below were found in one sample sequenced in a study of blood T cell repertoires in COVID-19. Repertoires were generated with immunoSEQ multiplex PCR, while TCRdb's copy carries only in-frame clones and drops some. This sample carries hundreds of thousands of clones, roughly 85% of them seen once, and the ten largest clones take approximately 5%. The sequenced material came from peripheral blood. The receptors shown here come from a man aged 50 to 60 with active or convalescent COVID-19.

V and J are TRBV30 and TRBJ1-1; 8 positions agree with TRBD1. This CDR3 region has 15 residues. Germline CDR1 GTSNPN, CDR2 SVGIG (reference sequence). Trimming cost V 4 bases and J 1 base; bases outside gene matches: 8. The CDR3 region is CAWTRTGQRNTEAFF. CDR3 bases: TGTGCCTGGACGAGGACAGGGCAAAGGAACACTGAAGCTTTCTTT.

This chain uses TRBV19 with TRBJ2-3; tentatively, D is TRBD2 (6 bases). Germline V lookup: CDR1 LNHDA, CDR2 SQIVND (reference sequence). This CDR3 contains 15 residues. The V gene lost 2 bases and the J gene lost 4 bases, with 13 bases spanning the gap. This CDR3 is CASSIHVTGADTQYF. In nucleotides, the CDR3 is TGTGCCAGTAGTATACATGTAACGGGGGCAGATACGCAGTATTTT.

The chain joins TRBV7-2 to TRBJ1-2; TRBD1 might be the D (6 bases). The V end lost 1 base, the J end lost 3 bases, and 9 bases lay between the germline ends. There are 14 residues in the CDR3. Germline-derived CDR1 and CDR2 are SGHTA and FQGNSA. The CDR3 loop reads CASSLVSGDYGYTF. CDR3 in DNA: TGTGCCAGCAGCTTAGTTTCAGGGGACTATGGCTACACCTTC.

The chain employs TRBV2 and TRBJ2-7, with D perhaps matching TRBD2 (5 bases). Trimming removed 6 bases from V and 9 bases from J, with 18 bases in between. CDR1 is SNHLY and CDR2 is FYNNEI in the germline V gene. The CDR3 spans 13 residues. CDR3 DNA: TGTGCCAGCAGAGGGATGAGGGAATTAAGGCAGTACTTC. It is translated as CASRGMRELRQYF.

V usage is TRBV6-1 and J usage is TRBJ2-3; 7 nucleotides agree with TRBD1. V lost 3 bases, J lost 0 bases, and 6 bases stayed unmatched. CDR3 length: 16 residues. Germline assignment: CDR1 MNHNS and CDR2 SASEGT. CDR3 region: CASSDRQGLSTDTQYF. CDR3 nucleotides: TGTGCCAGCAGTGATCGACAGGGTCTCAGCACAGATACGCAGTATTTT.

CDR3 sequence (DNA): TGCGCCAGCAGCCGCTTCACGGGAGGCGGCGATGAGCAGTTCTTC. This codes for CASSRFTGGGDEQFF. The rearrangement links TRBV4-3 to TRBJ2-1; 7 nucleotides line up with TRBD2. V dropped 4 bases and J dropped 8; count of bases not matched to a gene: 11. The CDR3 is made up of 15 amino acids. Germline CDR1 is LGHNA and CDR2 is YSLEER.

V usage is TRBV2 and J usage is TRBJ1-6; D may be TRBD1 (5 bases). This CDR3 contains 13 residues. The V gene lost 4 bases and the J gene lost 8 bases, with 9 bases spanning the gap. Germline V lookup: CDR1 SNHLY, CDR2 FYNNEI. The CDR3 reads CASSGFRDSPLHF. CDR3 sequence (DNA): TGTGCCAGCAGTGGTTTCAGGGATTCACCCCTCCACTTT.

The chain combines TRBV5-1 with TRBJ1-2, with D possibly TRBD1 on 6 matching bases. The V gene's germline CDR1 is SGHRS and CDR2 YFSETQ. Trimming cost V 4 bases and J 8 bases, with 18 bases left between them. This CDR3 is built from 14 residues. In DNA, the CDR3 is TGCGCCAGCAGCGTGGAGACAGGCTCCGGAGGCTACACCTTC. Its translation is CASSVETGSGGYTF.

The rearrangement joins TRBV5-6 to TRBJ2-5, with D possibly matching TRBD2 (5 bases). The CDR3 runs to 13 residues. Germline V gene sequence: CDR1 SGHDT, CDR2 YYEEEE. Trimming removed 4 bases from V and 3 bases from J, with 10 bases in between. The CDR3 region is CASSPSEEETQYF. The CDR3 coding sequence is TGTGCCAGCAGCCCGTCGGAGGAAGAGACCCAGTACTTC.

This clone was found a few times. V is TRBV2 and J is TRBJ2-2, with D perhaps TRBD1 (5 bases). V lost 4 bases and J lost 2, with 17 bases in between. Germline CDR1 and CDR2: SNHLY and FYNNEI. This CDR3 is 17 amino acids long. The DNA for the CDR3 is TGTGCCAGCAGTGGGCTCCGAAGGGGTCAAAACACCGGGGAGCTGTTTTTT. Its translation is CASSGLRRGQNTGELFF.

The chain uses TRBV7-2 and TRBJ2-3; TRBD2 matches 9 bases. Trimming cost V 7 bases and J 0 bases; bases outside gene matches: 5. CDR3 length: 15 residues. Germline V lookup: CDR1 SGHTA, CDR2 FQGNSA. CDR3 in DNA: TGTGCCAGCAATCTAGCGGGGCTAAGCACAGATACGCAGTATTTT. It encodes CASNLAGLSTDTQYF.

J is TRBJ1-1 and V is TRBV19, with unresolved D. Trimming removed 3 bases from V and 7 bases from J, with 12 bases in between. Germline V gives CDR1 LNHDA, CDR2 SQIVND (reference sequence). The CDR3 loop spans 13 amino acids. Written as DNA, the CDR3 is TGTGCCAGTAGTATCAGCAGGTTTGGTGAAGCTTTCTTT. As protein: CASSISRFGEAFF. The full variable domain, in which reference TRBV19 and TRBJ1-1 provide the parts outside the CDR3, is DGGITQSPKYLFRKEGQNVTLSCEQNLNHDAMYWYRQDPGQGLRLIYYSQIVNDFQKGDIAEGYSVSREKKESFPLTVTSAQKNPTAFYLCASSISRFGEAFFGQGTRLTVV.

The sample holds a few counts of this clone. This chain joins TRBV2 and TRBJ1-2, with D unresolved. Trimming stripped 0 bases from V and 4 bases from J, with 9 bases between. The germline V gene encodes CDR1 SNHLY and CDR2 FYNNEI. There are 14 residues in the CDR3. CDR3 loop: CASSEAREGYGYTF. DNA of the CDR3: TGTGCCAGCAGTGAAGCGCGGGAGGGCTATGGCTACACCTTC.

J is TRBJ2-7 and V is TRBV7-8, with TRBD2 identical over 12 bases. CDR1 is SGHVS and CDR2 is FQNEAQ in the germline V gene. V shed 3 bases and J 5 bases; nucleotides not matched to a gene: 8. The CDR3 is 16 residues long. CDR3 region: CASSFQGTSGFNEQYF. Here the CDR3 DNA reads TGTGCCAGCAGCTTCCAAGGGACTAGCGGGTTCAACGAGCAGTACTTC.

Points on this clone: Other DNA sequences from this sample encode an identical CDR3 as well. CDR3 sequence: CASRPGSSYEQYF. The CDR3 DNA sequence: TGTGCCAGCAGACCCGGGAGCTCCTACGAGCAGTACTTC. The rearrangement joins TRBV28 to TRBJ2-7, with D perhaps TRBD2 (6 bases). The CDR3 covers 13 residues. The germline gives CDR1 MDHEN, CDR2 SYDVKM. Trimming shortened V by 6 bases and J by 0 bases, and 9 bases separated the two germline ends.

This clone was counted once. This chain links TRBV9 with TRBJ2-3; tentative D call: TRBD2 (6 bases). Germline V CDR1 and CDR2: SGDLS, YYNGEE. Trimming took 0 bases from V and 6 from J, leaving 8 bases between them. The CDR3 covers 13 residues. CDR3 amino acids: CASSVGGEDTQYF. CDR3 DNA sequence: TGTGCCAGCAGCGTAGGGGGGGAGGATACGCAGTATTTT.

The chain couples TRBV5-5 to TRBJ2-7; TRBD2 matches at 7 bases. Germline CDR1 SGHKS, CDR2 YYEKEE (reference sequence). The junction had 3 bases not matched to a gene; V was cut back by 0 bases and J by 6 bases. This CDR3 contains 13 residues. CDR3 in DNA: TGTGCCAGCAGCTTGGCGGGAGGTTTCGAGCAGTACTTC. It specifies CASSLAGGFEQYF.